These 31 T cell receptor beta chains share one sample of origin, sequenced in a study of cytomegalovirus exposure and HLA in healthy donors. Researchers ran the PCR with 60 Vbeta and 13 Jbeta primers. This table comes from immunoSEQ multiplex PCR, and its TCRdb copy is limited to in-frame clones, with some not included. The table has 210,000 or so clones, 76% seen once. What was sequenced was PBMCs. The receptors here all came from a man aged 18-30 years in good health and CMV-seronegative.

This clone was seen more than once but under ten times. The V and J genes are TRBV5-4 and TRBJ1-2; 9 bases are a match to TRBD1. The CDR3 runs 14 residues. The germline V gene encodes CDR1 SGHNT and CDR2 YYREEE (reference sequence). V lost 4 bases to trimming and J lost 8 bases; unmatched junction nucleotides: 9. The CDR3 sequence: CASSPGTGWGGYTF. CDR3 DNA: TGTGCCAGCAGCCCTGGGACAGGGTGGGGCGGCTACACCTTC.

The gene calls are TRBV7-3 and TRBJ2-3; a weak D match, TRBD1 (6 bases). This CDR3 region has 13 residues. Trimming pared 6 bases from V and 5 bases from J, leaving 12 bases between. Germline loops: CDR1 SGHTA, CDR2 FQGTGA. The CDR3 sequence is CASSGPGVDTQYF. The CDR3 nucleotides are TGTGCCAGCAGTGGCCCAGGGGTAGATACGCAGTATTTT.

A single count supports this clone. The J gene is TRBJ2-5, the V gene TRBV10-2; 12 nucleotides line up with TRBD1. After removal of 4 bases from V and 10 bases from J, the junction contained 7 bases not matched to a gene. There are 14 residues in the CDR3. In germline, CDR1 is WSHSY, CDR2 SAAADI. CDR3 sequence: CASSAGTGGRDQYF. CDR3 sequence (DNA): TGCGCCAGCAGTGCCGGGACAGGGGGCCGGGACCAGTACTTC.

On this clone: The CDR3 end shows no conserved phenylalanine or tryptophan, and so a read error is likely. The DNA of the CDR3 is TGTGCCAGCCAGGCGGGATTACACTACGAGCAGTACCTC. This codes for CASQAGLHYEQYL. The chain recombines TRBV2 with TRBJ2-7, with TRBD2 as a possible D gene (6 bases). V was pared by 8 bases and J by 3 bases, with 14 bases between. Germline CDR1 is SNHLY and CDR2 is FYNNEI. The CDR3 totals 13 residues.

The CDR3 loop reads CASSLPGGGQPQHF. The DNA for the CDR3 is TGTGCCAGCAGCTTACCAGGGGGCGGTCAGCCCCAGCATTTT. The chain uses TRBV7-2 and TRBJ1-5, with 8 bases lining up with TRBD1. Germline-derived CDR1 and CDR2 are SGHTA and FQGNSA. V lost 2 bases, J lost 6 bases, and 3 bases stayed unmatched. The CDR3 has 14 amino acids.

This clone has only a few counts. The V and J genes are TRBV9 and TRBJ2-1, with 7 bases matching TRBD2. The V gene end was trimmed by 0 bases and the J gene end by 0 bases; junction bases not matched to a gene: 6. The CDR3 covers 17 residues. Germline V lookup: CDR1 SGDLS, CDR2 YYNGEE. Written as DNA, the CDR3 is TGTGCCAGCAGCGTAGGACTAGCCGATTCCTCCTACAATGAGCAGTTCTTC. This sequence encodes CASSVGLADSSYNEQFF.

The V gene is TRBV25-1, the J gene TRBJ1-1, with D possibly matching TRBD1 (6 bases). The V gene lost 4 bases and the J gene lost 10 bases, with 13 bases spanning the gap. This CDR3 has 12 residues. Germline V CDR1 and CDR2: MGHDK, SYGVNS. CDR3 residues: CASSVDSYRAFF. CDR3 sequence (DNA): TGTGCCAGCAGTGTGGACAGTTATCGAGCTTTCTTT.

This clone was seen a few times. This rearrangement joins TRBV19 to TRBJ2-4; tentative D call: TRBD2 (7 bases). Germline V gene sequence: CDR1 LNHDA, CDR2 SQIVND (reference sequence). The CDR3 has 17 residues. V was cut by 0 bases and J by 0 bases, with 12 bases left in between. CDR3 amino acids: CASSIDRGAGAKNIQYF. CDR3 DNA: TGTGCCAGTAGTATAGACCGGGGGGCCGGAGCCAAAAACATTCAGTACTTC.

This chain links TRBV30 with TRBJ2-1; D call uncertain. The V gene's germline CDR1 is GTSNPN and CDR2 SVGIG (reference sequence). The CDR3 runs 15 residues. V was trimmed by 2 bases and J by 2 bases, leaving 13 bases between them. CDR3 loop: CAWSTPPPPYNEQFF. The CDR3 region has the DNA TGTGCCTGGAGTACACCTCCCCCCCCCTACAATGAGCAGTTCTTC.

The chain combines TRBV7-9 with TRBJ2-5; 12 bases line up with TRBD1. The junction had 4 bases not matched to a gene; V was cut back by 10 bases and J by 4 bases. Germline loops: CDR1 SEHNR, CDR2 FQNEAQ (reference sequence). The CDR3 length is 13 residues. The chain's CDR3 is CATGQGARETQYF. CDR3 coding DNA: TGTGCCACGGGACAGGGGGCGAGAGAGACCCAGTACTTC.

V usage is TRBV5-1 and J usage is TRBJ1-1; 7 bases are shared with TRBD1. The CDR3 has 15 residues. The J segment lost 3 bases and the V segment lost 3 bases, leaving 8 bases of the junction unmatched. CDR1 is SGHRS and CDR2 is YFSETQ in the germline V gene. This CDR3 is CASSSHGQAYTEAFF. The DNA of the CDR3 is TGCGCCAGCAGCTCCCACGGACAGGCCTACACTGAAGCTTTCTTT. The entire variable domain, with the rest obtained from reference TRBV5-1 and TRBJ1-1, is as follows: KAGVTQTPRYLIKTRGQQVTLSCSPISGHRSVSWYQQTPGQGLQFLFEYFSETQRNKGNFPGRFSGRQFSNSRSEMNVSTLELGDSALYLCASSSHGQAYTEAFFGQGTRLTVV.

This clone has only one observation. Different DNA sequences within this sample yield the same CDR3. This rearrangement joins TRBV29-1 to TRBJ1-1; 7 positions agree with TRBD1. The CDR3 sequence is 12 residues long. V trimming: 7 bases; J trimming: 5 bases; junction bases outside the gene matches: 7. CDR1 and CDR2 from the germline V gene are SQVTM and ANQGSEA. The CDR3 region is CSATDRATEAFF. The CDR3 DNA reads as TGCAGCGCCACCGACAGGGCAACTGAAGCTTTCTTT.

As DNA, the CDR3 is TGTGCCAGCAGACAGGAGACCGGGGAGCTGTTTTTT. Amino acids: CASRQETGELFF. The V gene is TRBV6-1, the J gene TRBJ2-2; TRBD1 is a possible D gene (5 bases). The germline V and J ends were trimmed by 6 bases and 5 bases, with 7 bases remaining between them. This CDR3 region has 12 residues. The V gene's germline CDR1 is MNHNS and CDR2 SASEGT.

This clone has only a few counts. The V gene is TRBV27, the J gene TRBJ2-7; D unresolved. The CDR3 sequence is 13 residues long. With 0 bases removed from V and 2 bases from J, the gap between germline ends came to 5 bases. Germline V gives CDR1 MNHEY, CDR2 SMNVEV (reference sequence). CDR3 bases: TGTGCCAGCAGTTTATCGTCAGCCTACGAGCAGTACTTC. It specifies CASSLSSAYEQYF.

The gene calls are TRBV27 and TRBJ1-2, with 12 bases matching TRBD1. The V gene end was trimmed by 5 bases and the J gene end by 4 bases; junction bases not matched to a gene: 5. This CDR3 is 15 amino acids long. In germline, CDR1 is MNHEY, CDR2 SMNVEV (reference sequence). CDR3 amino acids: CASSPGTGGGYGYTF. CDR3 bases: TGTGCCAGCAGTCCCGGGACAGGGGGCGGCTATGGCTACACCTTC.

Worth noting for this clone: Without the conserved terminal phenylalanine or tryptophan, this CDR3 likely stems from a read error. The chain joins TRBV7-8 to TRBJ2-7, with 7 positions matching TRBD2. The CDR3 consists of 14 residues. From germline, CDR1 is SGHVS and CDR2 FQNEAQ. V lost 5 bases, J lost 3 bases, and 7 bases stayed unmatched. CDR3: CASSPEERGYEQYL. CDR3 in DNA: TGTGCCAGCAGCCCCGAGGAGCGGGGCTACGAGCAGTACCTC.

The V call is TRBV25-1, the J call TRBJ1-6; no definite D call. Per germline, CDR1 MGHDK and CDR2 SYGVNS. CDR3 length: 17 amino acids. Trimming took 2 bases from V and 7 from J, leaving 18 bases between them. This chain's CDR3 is CASSEVQTPAGNSPLHF. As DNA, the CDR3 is TGTGCCAGCAGTGAAGTGCAAACCCCAGCGGGAAATTCACCCCTCCACTTT.

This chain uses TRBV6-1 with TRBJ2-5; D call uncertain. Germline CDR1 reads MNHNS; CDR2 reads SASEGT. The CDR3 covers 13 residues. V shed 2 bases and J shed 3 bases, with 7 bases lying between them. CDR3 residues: CASSEPGKETQYF. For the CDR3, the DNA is TGTGCCAGCAGTGAACCAGGAAAAGAGACCCAGTACTTC.

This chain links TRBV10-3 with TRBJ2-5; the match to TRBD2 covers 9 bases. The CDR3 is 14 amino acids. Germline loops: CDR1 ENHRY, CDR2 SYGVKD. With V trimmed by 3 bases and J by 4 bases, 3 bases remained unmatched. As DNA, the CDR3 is TGTGCCATCAGTGAAACACTAGCGGGAGAGACCCAGTACTTC. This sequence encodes CAISETLAGETQYF.

CDR3 coding DNA: TGTGCCAGCAGTGACCCCGGGACAGGGAGTGGTGCCCAGCATTTT. This gives the protein CASSDPGTGSGAQHF. The chain recombines TRBV28 with TRBJ1-5; 9 bases are a match to TRBD1. V trimming: 5 bases; J trimming: 11 bases; junction bases outside the gene matches: 13. The CDR3 consists of 15 residues. Germline assignment: CDR1 MDHEN and CDR2 SYDVKM. Full variable domain (rest looked up from reference TRBV28 and TRBJ1-5): DVKVTQSSRYLVKRTGEKVFLECVQDMDHENMFWYRQDPGLGLRLIYFSYDVKMKEKGDIPEGYSVSREKKERFSLILESASTNQTSMYLCASSDPGTGSGAQHFGDGTRLSIL.

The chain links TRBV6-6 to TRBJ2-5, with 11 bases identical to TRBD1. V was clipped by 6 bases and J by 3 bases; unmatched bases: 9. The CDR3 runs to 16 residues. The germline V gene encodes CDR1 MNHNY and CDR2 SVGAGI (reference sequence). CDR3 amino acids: CASRNPLGQGEETQYF. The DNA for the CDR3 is TGTGCCAGCAGAAACCCGTTGGGACAGGGGGAAGAGACCCAGTACTTC.

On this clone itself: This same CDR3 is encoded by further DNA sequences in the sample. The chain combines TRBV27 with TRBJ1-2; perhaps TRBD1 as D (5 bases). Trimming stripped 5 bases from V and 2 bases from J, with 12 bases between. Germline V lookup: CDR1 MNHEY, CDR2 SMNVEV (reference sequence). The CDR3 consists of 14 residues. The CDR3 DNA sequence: TGTGCCAGCAGTCCTCAGACAGAAAACTATGGCTACACCTTC. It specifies CASSPQTENYGYTF.

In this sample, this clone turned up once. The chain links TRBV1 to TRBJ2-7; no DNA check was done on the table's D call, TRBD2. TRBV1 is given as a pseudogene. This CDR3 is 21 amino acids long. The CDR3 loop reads CTSSQDIFGGLAGGEFYEQYF. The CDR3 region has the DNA TGCACCAGCAGCCAAGATATTTTTGGGGGACTAGCGGGAGGAGAGTTCTACGAGCAGTACTTC.

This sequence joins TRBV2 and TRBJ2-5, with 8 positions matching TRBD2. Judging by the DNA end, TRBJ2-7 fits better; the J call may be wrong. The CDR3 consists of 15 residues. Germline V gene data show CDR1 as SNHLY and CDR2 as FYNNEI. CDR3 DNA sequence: TGTGCCAGCATCGCCGGGACTAGTTGGATTGGCGAGCAGTACTTC. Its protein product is CASIAGTSWIGEQYF.

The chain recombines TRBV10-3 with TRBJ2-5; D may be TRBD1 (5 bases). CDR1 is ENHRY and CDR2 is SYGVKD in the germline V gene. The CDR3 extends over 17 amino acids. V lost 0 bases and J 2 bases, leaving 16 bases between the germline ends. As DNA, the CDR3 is TGTGCCATCAGTGAGTCGCTTGGGGCAGGGCCTCAAGAGACCCAGTACTTC. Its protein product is CAISESLGAGPQETQYF.

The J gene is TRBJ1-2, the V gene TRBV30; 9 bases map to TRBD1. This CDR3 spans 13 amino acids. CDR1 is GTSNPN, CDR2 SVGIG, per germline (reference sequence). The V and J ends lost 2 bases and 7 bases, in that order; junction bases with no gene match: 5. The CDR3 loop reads CAWSLLTGGGYTF. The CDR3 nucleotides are TGTGCCTGGAGTCTCCTGACAGGGGGTGGCTACACCTTC.

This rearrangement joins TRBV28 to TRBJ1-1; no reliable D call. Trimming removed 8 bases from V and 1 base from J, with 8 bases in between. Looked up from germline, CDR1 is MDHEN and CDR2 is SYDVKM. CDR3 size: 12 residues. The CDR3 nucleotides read TGTGCCAGCTGGAGCTGGAACACTGAAGCTTTCTTT. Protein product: CASWSWNTEAFF.

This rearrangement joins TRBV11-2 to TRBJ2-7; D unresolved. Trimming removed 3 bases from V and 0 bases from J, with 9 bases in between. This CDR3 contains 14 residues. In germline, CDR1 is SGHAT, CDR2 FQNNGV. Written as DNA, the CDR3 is TGTGCCAGCAGCTTTAATCACTTCTCCTACGAGCAGTACTTC. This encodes CASSFNHFSYEQYF.

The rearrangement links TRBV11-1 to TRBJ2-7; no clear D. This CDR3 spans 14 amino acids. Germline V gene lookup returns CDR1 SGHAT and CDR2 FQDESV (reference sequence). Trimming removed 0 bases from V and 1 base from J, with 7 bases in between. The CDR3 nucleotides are TGTGCCAGCAGCTTAGCGCTGACTTCCTACGAGCAGTACTTC. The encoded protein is CASSLALTSYEQYF.

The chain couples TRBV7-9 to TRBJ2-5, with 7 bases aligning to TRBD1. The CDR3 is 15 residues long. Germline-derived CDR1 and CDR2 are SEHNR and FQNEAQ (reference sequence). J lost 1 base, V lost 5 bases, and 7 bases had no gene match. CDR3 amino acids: CASSPGQALQETQYF. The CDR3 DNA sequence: TGTGCCAGCAGCCCTGGACAGGCGCTCCAAGAGACCCAGTACTTC.

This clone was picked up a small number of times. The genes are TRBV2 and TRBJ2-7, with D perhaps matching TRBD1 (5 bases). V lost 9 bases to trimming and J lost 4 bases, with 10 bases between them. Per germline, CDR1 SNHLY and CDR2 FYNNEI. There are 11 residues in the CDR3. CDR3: CASQQDYEQYF. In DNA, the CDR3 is TGTGCCAGTCAACAGGATTACGAGCAGTACTTC. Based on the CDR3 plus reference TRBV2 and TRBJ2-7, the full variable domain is EPEVTQTPSHQVTQMGQEVILRCVPISNHLYFYWYRQILGQKVEFLVSFYNNEISEKSEIFDDQFSVERPDGSNFTLKIRSTKLEDSAMYFCASQQDYEQYFGPGTRLTVT.